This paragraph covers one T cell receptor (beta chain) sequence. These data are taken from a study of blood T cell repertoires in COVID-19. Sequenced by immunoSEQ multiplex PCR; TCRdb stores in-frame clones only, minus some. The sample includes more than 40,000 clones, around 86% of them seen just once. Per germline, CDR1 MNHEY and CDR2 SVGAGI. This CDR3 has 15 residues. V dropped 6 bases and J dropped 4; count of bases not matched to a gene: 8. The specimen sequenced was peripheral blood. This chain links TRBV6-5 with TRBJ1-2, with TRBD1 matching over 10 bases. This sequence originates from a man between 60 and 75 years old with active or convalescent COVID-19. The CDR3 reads CASRGQGSPLYGYTF. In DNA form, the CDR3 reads TGTGCCAGCAGGGGACAGGGGAGCCCTCTCTATGGCTACACCTTC.